The clone carrying this T cell receptor beta chain has only one observation. This entry is derived from a study of blood T cell repertoires in COVID-19. CDR3 length equals 15 residues. V lost 5 bases and J lost 6, with 18 bases in between. Germline V gene lookup returns CDR1 SEHNR and CDR2 FQNEAQ (reference sequence). In the authors' methods: Researchers report that nucleated cell counts were estimated from reference gene primer amplification. TCRdb's table, derived via immunoSEQ multiplex PCR, lists solely in-frame clones and lacks some. That table is the source of V, J and clone size, and D and trimming were worked out from the DNA. The sample lists about 400,000 clones, 87% occurring once. Those enrolled, adults aged about 18 to 89 years, came from about two dozen US areas. Participant reports of clinical history set cohort assignment.

The chain has TRBV7-9 and TRBJ2-3; a weak D match, TRBD2 (7 bases). The source of this sequence is a woman younger than 35 with acute COVID-19. Sequenced input: PBMCs or T cells enriched from blood (not recorded which). CDR3 nucleotides: TGTGCCAGCAGCACCCTGGGGGGGGCCGGGGATACGCAGTATTTT. It translates to CASSTLGGAGDTQYF.